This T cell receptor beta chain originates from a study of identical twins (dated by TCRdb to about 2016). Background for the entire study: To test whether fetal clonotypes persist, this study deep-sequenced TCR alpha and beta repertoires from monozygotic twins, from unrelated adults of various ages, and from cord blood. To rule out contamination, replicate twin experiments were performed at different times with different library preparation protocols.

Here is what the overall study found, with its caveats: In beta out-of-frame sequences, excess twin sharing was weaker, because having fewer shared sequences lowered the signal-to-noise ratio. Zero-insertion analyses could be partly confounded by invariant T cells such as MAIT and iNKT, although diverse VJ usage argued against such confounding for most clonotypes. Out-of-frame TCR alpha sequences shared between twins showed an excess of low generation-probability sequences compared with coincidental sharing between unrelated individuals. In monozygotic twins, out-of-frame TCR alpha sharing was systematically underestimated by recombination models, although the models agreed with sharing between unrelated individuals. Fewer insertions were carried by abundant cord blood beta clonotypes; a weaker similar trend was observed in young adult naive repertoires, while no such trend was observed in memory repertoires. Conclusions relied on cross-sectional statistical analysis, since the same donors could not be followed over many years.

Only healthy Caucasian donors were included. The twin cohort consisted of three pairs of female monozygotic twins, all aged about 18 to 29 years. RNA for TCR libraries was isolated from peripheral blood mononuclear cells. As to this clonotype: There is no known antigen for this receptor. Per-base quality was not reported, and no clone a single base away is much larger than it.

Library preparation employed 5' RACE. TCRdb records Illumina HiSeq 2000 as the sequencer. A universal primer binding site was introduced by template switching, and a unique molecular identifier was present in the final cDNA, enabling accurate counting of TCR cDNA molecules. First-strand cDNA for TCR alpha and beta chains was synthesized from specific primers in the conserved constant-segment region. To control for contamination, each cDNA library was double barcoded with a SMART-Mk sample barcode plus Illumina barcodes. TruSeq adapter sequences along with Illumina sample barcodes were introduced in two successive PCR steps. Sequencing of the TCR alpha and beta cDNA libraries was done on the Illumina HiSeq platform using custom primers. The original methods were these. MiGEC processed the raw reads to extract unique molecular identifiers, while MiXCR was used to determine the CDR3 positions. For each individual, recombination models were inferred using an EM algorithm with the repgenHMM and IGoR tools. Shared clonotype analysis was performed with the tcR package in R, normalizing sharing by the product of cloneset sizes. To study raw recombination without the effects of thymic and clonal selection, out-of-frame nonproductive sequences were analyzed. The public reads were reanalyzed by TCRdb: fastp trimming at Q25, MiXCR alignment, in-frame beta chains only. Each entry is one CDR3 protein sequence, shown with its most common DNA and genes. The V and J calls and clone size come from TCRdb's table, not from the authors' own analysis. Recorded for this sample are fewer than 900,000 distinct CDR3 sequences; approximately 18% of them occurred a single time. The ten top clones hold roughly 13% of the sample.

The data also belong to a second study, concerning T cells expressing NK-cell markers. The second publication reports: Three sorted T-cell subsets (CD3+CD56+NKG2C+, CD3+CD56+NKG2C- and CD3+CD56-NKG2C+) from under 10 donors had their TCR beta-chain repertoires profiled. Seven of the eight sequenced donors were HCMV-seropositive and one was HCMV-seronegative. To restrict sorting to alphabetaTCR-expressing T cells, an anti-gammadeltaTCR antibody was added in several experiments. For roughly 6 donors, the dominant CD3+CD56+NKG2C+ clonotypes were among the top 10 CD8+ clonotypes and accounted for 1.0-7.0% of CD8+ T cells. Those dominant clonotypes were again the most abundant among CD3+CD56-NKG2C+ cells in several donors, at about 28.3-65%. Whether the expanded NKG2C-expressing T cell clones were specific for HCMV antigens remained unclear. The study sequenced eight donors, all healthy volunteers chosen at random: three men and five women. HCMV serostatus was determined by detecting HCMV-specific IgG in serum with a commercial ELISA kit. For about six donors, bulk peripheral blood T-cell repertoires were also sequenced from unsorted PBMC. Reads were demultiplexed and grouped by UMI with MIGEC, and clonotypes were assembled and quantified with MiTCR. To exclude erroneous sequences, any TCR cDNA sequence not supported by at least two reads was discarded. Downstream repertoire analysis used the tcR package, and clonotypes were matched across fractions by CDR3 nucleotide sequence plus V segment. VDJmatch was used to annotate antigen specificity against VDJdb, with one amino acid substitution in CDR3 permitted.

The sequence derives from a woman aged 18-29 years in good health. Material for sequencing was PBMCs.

The bases are TGTGCCAGCGGTCAGGGTGTCTATGAGCAGTTCTTC. It translates to CASGQGVYEQFF. The V and J genes are TRBV12-3 or TRBV12-4 and TRBJ2-1; the D region possibly corresponds to TRBD1 (5 bases align). V and J lose 8 bases and 8 bases, and a span of 13 bases separates them. Taken from cysteine to phenylalanine, the CDR3 has 12 residues. Only the CDR3 region is kept as DNA, spanning 36 bases read in frame from base 1.